Here is one TCR beta chain with its context. The antigen remains undetermined. At the DNA level, this CDR3 is encoded by other sequences in the same sample as well. V dropped 2 bases and J dropped 3 bases, with 11 bases sitting between them. Germline CDR1 is KGHSH and CDR2 is LQKENI. CDR3 size: 14 residues. This sample is part of a study of shared clonotypes between healthy human individuals. Study observations and caveats: Rarefaction revealed incomplete sorted-subset sequencing despite large depth. A reduction in generation probabilities was seen for non-shared clonotypes relative to those shared by all four donors.

Sequenced by immunoSEQ multiplex PCR; TCRdb stores in-frame clones only, minus some. This table has about 1.1 million clones, around 78% appearing once. Those who donated, Caucasian adults without exception, all lived in Nashville, Tennessee. CD4+ cells were split into CD45RA+ naive and CD45RA-negative memory subsets. This chain uses TRBV18 with TRBJ2-7, with a possible D match to TRBD1 (5 bases). The TCR was taken from a man between 18 and 29 years old in good health. Some clones in this sample may be carry-over from other donors' samples. The sequenced sample was memory CD4+ T cells from PBMCs. This sample's subset: CD45RA-negative fraction. The CDR3 region has the DNA TGTGCCAGCTCACCATTGGGGCAGGGCTACGAGCAGTACTTC. Amino acids: CASSPLGQGYEQYF.